This is a list of T cell receptor beta chains from one sample in a study of blood T cell repertoires in COVID-19. Sequencing used immunoSEQ multiplex PCR; TCRdb keeps in-frame clones, though not all of them. The repertoire holds 110,000 to 150,000 clones, around 80% seen once, with around 4% in the top ten. Material: peripheral blood. All receptors derive from a man between 60 and 70 years old with acute or convalescent COVID-19. The CDR3 runs from the conserved cysteine through the conserved F or W. A D gene is named only where the DNA matches it firmly. Only some rows state a clone size, as once, few, many or a class for expanded clones.

j_call: TRBJ2-7; d_call: .; v_call: TRBV28; clone_size: .; cdr3_aa: CASSIGPWEGGEQYF; cdr3_nt: TGTGCCAGCAGCATCGGGCCTTGGGAGGGGGGCGAGCAGTACTTC
j_call: TRBJ2-7; d_call: TRBD2; v_call: TRBV27; clone_size: once; cdr3_aa: CARQYPLAGGQYEQYF; cdr3_nt: TGTGCCAGACAGTACCCCTTAGCGGGAGGGCAATACGAGCAGTACTTC
j_call: TRBJ2-2; d_call: .; v_call: TRBV2; clone_size: .; cdr3_aa: CASRGVTTGELFF; cdr3_nt: TGTGCCAGCAGGGGTGTGACAACCGGGGAGCTGTTTTTT
j_call: TRBJ1-5; d_call: TRBD1; v_call: TRBV6-6; clone_size: .; cdr3_aa: CASSRDRATYQPQHF; cdr3_nt: TGTGCCAGCAGTCGGGACAGGGCTACTTATCAGCCCCAGCATTTT
j_call: TRBJ2-3; d_call: .; v_call: TRBV19; clone_size: .; cdr3_aa: CASSIGSTELDTQYF; cdr3_nt: TGTGCCAGTAGTATAGGCTCGACTGAGCTTGATACGCAGTATTTT
j_call: TRBJ2-1; d_call: TRBD2; v_call: TRBV5-1; clone_size: .; cdr3_aa: CASRWTSGRGGNEQFF; cdr3_nt: TGCGCCAGCAGATGGACTAGCGGGAGGGGAGGCAATGAGCAGTTCTTC
j_call: TRBJ2-5; d_call: TRBD2; v_call: TRBV6-5; clone_size: .; cdr3_aa: CASSRTSVQETQYF; cdr3_nt: TGTGCCAGCAGTAGAACTAGCGTTCAAGAGACCCAGTACTTC
j_call: TRBJ2-7; d_call: TRBD2; v_call: TRBV29-1; clone_size: .; cdr3_aa: CSAGPTSGAYEQYF; cdr3_nt: TGCAGCGCTGGACCTACTAGCGGGGCCTACGAGCAGTACTTC
j_call: TRBJ2-7; d_call: .; v_call: TRBV21-1; clone_size: .; cdr3_aa: CASSKGLPGTLYEQYF; cdr3_nt: TGTGCCAGCAGCAAGGGGCTCCCCGGGACACTCTACGAGCAGTACTTC
j_call: TRBJ1-2; d_call: .; v_call: TRBV6-5; clone_size: .; cdr3_aa: CASSTGQNYGYTF; cdr3_nt: TGTGCCAGCAGTACCGGACAGAACTATGGCTACACCTTC
j_call: TRBJ1-6; d_call: .; v_call: TRBV28; clone_size: .; cdr3_aa: CASSLINSPLHF; cdr3_nt: TGTGCCAGCAGTCTAATTAATTCACCCCTCCACTTT
j_call: TRBJ1-4; d_call: .; v_call: TRBV18; clone_size: .; cdr3_aa: CASSPTEGLNEKLFF; cdr3_nt: TGTGCCAGCTCACCCACAGAGGGACTTAATGAAAAACTGTTTTTT
j_call: TRBJ1-4; d_call: .; v_call: TRBV19; clone_size: .; cdr3_aa: CASADQGLEEKLFF; cdr3_nt: TGTGCCAGCGCGGATCAGGGTCTGGAAGAAAAACTGTTTTTT
j_call: TRBJ1-4; d_call: TRBD1; v_call: TRBV27; clone_size: .; cdr3_aa: CASSLGRGRANEKLFF; cdr3_nt: TGTGCCAGCAGTTTAGGCAGGGGGCGAGCTAATGAAAAACTGTTTTTT
j_call: TRBJ1-1; d_call: TRBD1; v_call: TRBV10-3; clone_size: .; cdr3_aa: CAISPVEGAMNTEAFF; cdr3_nt: TGTGCCATCAGTCCTGTGGAGGGGGCGATGAACACTGAAGCTTTCTTT
j_call: TRBJ1-4; d_call: .; v_call: TRBV6-1; clone_size: .; cdr3_aa: CASSEAYSHDNEKLFF; cdr3_nt: TGTGCCAGCAGTGAAGCTTACAGCCACGATAATGAAAAACTGTTTTTT
j_call: TRBJ1-2; d_call: .; v_call: TRBV5-6; clone_size: many; cdr3_aa: CASSVSGAVGHYGYTF; cdr3_nt: TGTGCCAGCAGCGTTAGTGGGGCGGTCGGGCACTATGGCTACACCTTC
j_call: TRBJ1-2; d_call: TRBD1; v_call: TRBV2; clone_size: .; cdr3_aa: CASQFRGGMNYGYTF; cdr3_nt: TGTGCCAGCCAATTCAGAGGGGGCATGAACTATGGCTACACCTTC
j_call: TRBJ1-5; d_call: TRBD1; v_call: TRBV30; clone_size: .; cdr3_aa: CAWSVDRAGQPQHF; cdr3_nt: TGTGCCTGGAGTGTAGACAGGGCGGGCCAGCCCCAGCATTTT
j_call: TRBJ2-3; d_call: .; v_call: TRBV6-5; clone_size: .; cdr3_aa: CASSPGLLYTDTQYF; cdr3_nt: TGTGCCAGCAGTCCCGGACTCTTATACACAGATACGCAGTATTTT
j_call: TRBJ2-7; d_call: TRBD2; v_call: TRBV4-2; clone_size: .; cdr3_aa: CASSQLRGDPYEQYF; cdr3_nt: TGTGCCAGCAGCCAATTACGGGGGGACCCCTACGAGCAGTACTTC
j_call: TRBJ2-5; d_call: TRBD1; v_call: TRBV19; clone_size: .; cdr3_aa: CASSILQGGEETQYF; cdr3_nt: TGTGCCAGTAGTATCCTACAGGGGGGTGAAGAGACCCAGTACTTC
j_call: TRBJ2-1; d_call: TRBD2; v_call: TRBV7-6; clone_size: few; cdr3_aa: CASSLATEWGGNEQFF; cdr3_nt: TGTGCCAGCAGCTTAGCTACGGAGTGGGGAGGGAATGAGCAGTTCTTC
j_call: TRBJ2-7; d_call: .; v_call: TRBV12-3/TRBV12-4; clone_size: few; cdr3_aa: CASSGRTYEQYF; cdr3_nt: TGTGCCAGCAGTGGCCGTACCTACGAGCAGTACTTC
j_call: TRBJ1-2; d_call: TRBD1; v_call: TRBV28; clone_size: .; cdr3_aa: CASSAPHQGGKYGYTF; cdr3_nt: TGTGCCAGCAGTGCTCCACACCAGGGGGGAAAATATGGCTACACCTTC
j_call: TRBJ1-4; d_call: TRBD1; v_call: TRBV7-9; clone_size: .; cdr3_aa: CASSLSPGQLNEKLFF; cdr3_nt: TGTGCCAGCAGCTTAAGTCCGGGACAGCTCAATGAAAAACTGTTTTTT
j_call: TRBJ1-2; d_call: .; v_call: TRBV5-5; clone_size: once; cdr3_aa: CASSRDRLGYGYTF; cdr3_nt: TGTGCCAGCAGCCGAGACAGGCTCGGCTATGGCTACACCTTC
j_call: TRBJ2-7; d_call: .; v_call: TRBV21-1; clone_size: .; cdr3_aa: CASSTTGTTYEQYF; cdr3_nt: TGTGCCAGCAGCACAACCGGGACAACCTACGAGCAGTACTTC
j_call: TRBJ2-5; d_call: TRBD1; v_call: TRBV29-1; clone_size: few; cdr3_aa: CSVGQGQGSPNSRTQYF; cdr3_nt: TGCAGCGTTGGCCAGGGACAGGGTAGTCCCAACTCAAGGACCCAGTACTTC
j_call: TRBJ2-7; d_call: TRBD2; v_call: TRBV7-6; clone_size: .; cdr3_aa: CASSPTSGDDEQYF; cdr3_nt: TGTGCCAGCAGCCCAACTAGCGGGGATGACGAGCAGTACTTC
j_call: TRBJ1-1; d_call: TRBD1; v_call: TRBV5-4; clone_size: .; cdr3_aa: CATLPGQSNTEAFF; cdr3_nt: TGTGCCACACTACCGGGACAGTCGAACACTGAAGCTTTCTTT
j_call: TRBJ2-3; d_call: .; v_call: TRBV14; clone_size: .; cdr3_aa: CASSDGASTDTQYF; cdr3_nt: TGTGCCAGCAGCGATGGGGCATCCACAGATACGCAGTATTTT
j_call: TRBJ2-7; d_call: TRBD2; v_call: TRBV7-6; clone_size: .; cdr3_aa: CASSAGGGGPYEQYF; cdr3_nt: TGTGCCAGCAGTGCAGGCGGGGGGGGGCCCTACGAGCAGTACTTC
j_call: TRBJ2-7; d_call: .; v_call: TRBV14; clone_size: .; cdr3_aa: CASSRPGFGTGTYEQYF; cdr3_nt: TGTGCCAGCAGCCGTCCCGGTTTTGGGACTGGGACCTACGAGCAGTACTTC
j_call: TRBJ2-1; d_call: TRBD2; v_call: TRBV3-1/TRBV3-2; clone_size: .; cdr3_aa: CASSQWSPSSGRNEQFF; cdr3_nt: TGTGCCAGCAGCCAATGGTCTCCATCTAGCGGGAGGAATGAGCAGTTCTTC
j_call: TRBJ2-3; d_call: .; v_call: TRBV3-1/TRBV3-2; clone_size: .; cdr3_aa: CASSQDYYTQYF; cdr3_nt: TGTGCCAGCAGCCAAGATTACTATACGCAGTATTTT
j_call: TRBJ2-5; d_call: .; v_call: TRBV18; clone_size: few; cdr3_aa: CASSPAGKAETQYF; cdr3_nt: TGTGCCAGCTCACCAGCAGGGAAGGCAGAGACCCAGTACTTC
j_call: TRBJ1-3; d_call: .; v_call: TRBV29-1; clone_size: .; cdr3_aa: CSVRAGNTIYF; cdr3_nt: TGCAGCGTAAGAGCCGGAAACACCATATATTTT
j_call: TRBJ1-6; d_call: .; v_call: TRBV30; clone_size: .; cdr3_aa: CAWSVEGHGSPLHF; cdr3_nt: TGTGCCTGGAGTGTGGAGGGGCATGGGTCACCCCTCCACTTT
j_call: TRBJ2-7; d_call: .; v_call: TRBV6-2/TRBV6-3; clone_size: .; cdr3_aa: CASSRGGGTYEQYF; cdr3_nt: TGTGCCAGCAGCAGGGGTGGCGGAACCTACGAGCAGTACTTC
j_call: TRBJ1-1; d_call: .; v_call: TRBV7-9; clone_size: few; cdr3_aa: CASSLQGENTEAFF; cdr3_nt: TGTGCCAGCAGCTTACAAGGAGAGAACACTGAAGCTTTCTTT
j_call: TRBJ2-3; d_call: TRBD1; v_call: TRBV5-1; clone_size: .; cdr3_aa: CASSFRRDRGTDTQYF; cdr3_nt: TGCGCCAGCAGCTTCCGCCGGGACAGGGGCACAGATACGCAGTATTTT
j_call: TRBJ1-1; d_call: TRBD1; v_call: TRBV6-5; clone_size: .; cdr3_aa: CASTLLGQGNTEAFF; cdr3_nt: TGTGCCAGCACTCTCCTGGGACAGGGGAACACTGAAGCTTTCTTT
j_call: TRBJ2-1; d_call: TRBD2; v_call: TRBV5-4; clone_size: .; cdr3_aa: CASSLGLAGYNEQFF; cdr3_nt: TGTGCCAGCAGCTTGGGGCTAGCGGGTTACAATGAGCAGTTCTTC
j_call: TRBJ2-1; d_call: .; v_call: TRBV5-4; clone_size: .; cdr3_aa: CASSLQGVYNEQFF; cdr3_nt: TGTGCCAGCAGCTTGCAGGGCGTCTACAATGAGCAGTTCTTC
j_call: TRBJ2-6; d_call: .; v_call: TRBV6-6; clone_size: .; cdr3_aa: CASSRKRGGAGANVLTF; cdr3_nt: TGTGCCAGCAGTCGCAAGAGGGGGGGCGCTGGGGCCAACGTCCTGACTTTC
j_call: TRBJ1-2; d_call: TRBD1; v_call: TRBV10-1; clone_size: .; cdr3_aa: CASSEGQGYGYTF; cdr3_nt: TGCGCCAGCAGTGAAGGACAGGGCTATGGCTACACCTTC
j_call: TRBJ1-1; d_call: TRBD1; v_call: TRBV29-1; clone_size: .; cdr3_aa: CSFRDSNTEAFF; cdr3_nt: TGCAGCTTCCGGGACAGTAACACTGAAGCTTTCTTT
j_call: TRBJ2-7; d_call: .; v_call: TRBV19; clone_size: .; cdr3_aa: CASSMRGKTTYEQYF; cdr3_nt: TGTGCCAGTAGTATGAGGGGGAAAACCACCTACGAGCAGTACTTC
j_call: TRBJ1-1; d_call: .; v_call: TRBV14; clone_size: .; cdr3_aa: CASSQVGGLVTEAFF; cdr3_nt: TGTGCCAGCAGCCAAGTCGGGGGGCTGGTCACTGAAGCTTTCTTT
j_call: TRBJ2-1; d_call: TRBD2; v_call: TRBV7-2; clone_size: .; cdr3_aa: CASSLLASGSHEQFF; cdr3_nt: TGTGCCAGCAGCTTATTGGCTAGCGGGAGTCATGAGCAGTTCTTC
j_call: TRBJ2-5; d_call: TRBD2; v_call: TRBV5-6; clone_size: .; cdr3_aa: CASSLRREGLETQYF; cdr3_nt: TGTGCCAGCAGCTTGCGGCGGGAGGGGTTAGAGACCCAGTACTTC
j_call: TRBJ2-1; d_call: .; v_call: TRBV18; clone_size: .; cdr3_aa: CASSRERVRGNEQFF; cdr3_nt: TGTGCCAGCTCGCGAGAGCGGGTAAGGGGCAATGAGCAGTTCTTC
j_call: TRBJ2-7; d_call: TRBD2; v_call: TRBV5-4; clone_size: .; cdr3_aa: CASSLGSGFYEQYF; cdr3_nt: TGTGCCAGCAGCTTGGGTAGCGGGTTCTACGAGCAGTACTTC
j_call: TRBJ2-7; d_call: .; v_call: TRBV3-1/TRBV3-2; clone_size: .; cdr3_aa: CASSQQGGFYEQYF; cdr3_nt: TGTGCCAGCAGCCAACAGGGAGGATTTTACGAGCAGTACTTC
j_call: TRBJ2-2; d_call: TRBD2; v_call: TRBV28; clone_size: .; cdr3_aa: CASRTSGRAAGELFF; cdr3_nt: TGTGCCAGCAGAACTAGCGGGAGGGCTGCCGGGGAGCTGTTTTTT